The present T cell receptor (beta chain) was sequenced within a study of shared clonotypes between healthy human individuals. Study-level background: CD4 naive and memory got three plates each, CD8 naive two, CD8 memory one. Study-wide results and limits: Lower generation probabilities were found for non-shared clonotypes than for those shared by all four donors.

As regards this clone: No antigen is known for it.

Sequencing was performed with immunoSEQ multiplex PCR; in TCRdb, only in-frame clones are kept and a portion is missing. The profile shows about 1 million clones, around 74% of them singletons. V lost 5 bases to trimming and J lost 1 base, with 8 bases between them. The germline gives CDR1 SGHNT, CDR2 YENEEA. This CDR3 has 14 residues. The chain combines TRBV11-3 with TRBJ2-2; D unclear. The sequenced material came from memory CD4+ T cells sorted from blood. Subset denoted: CD45RA-negative fraction. The clonotype originates from a man aged 18 to 30 in good health. CDR3 region: CASSPQENTGELFF. The CDR3 region has the DNA TGTGCCAGCAGCCCTCAGGAGAACACCGGGGAGCTGTTTTTT.